This TCR beta chain was identified during a study of early stage breast cancer tumors. Study-level points and caveats: Comparing each tissue with blood distinguished tumor from normal in about 90% of the 16 patients. Tumors had approximately 2.5-fold higher T cell density and higher clonality than adjacent normal breast tissue.

TCRdb's copy holds only in-frame clones and misses some; the assay was immunoSEQ multiplex PCR. The sample includes roughly 57,000 clones, about 90% of them seen just once. To note about this clone: Its antigen is unknown.

The CDR3 runs 16 residues. The germline gives CDR1 SGHKS, CDR2 YYEKEE (reference sequence). V lost 0 bases, J lost 10 bases, and 17 bases lay in between. This TCR was recovered from a person between 70 and 80 years old with breast cancer. The specimen sequenced was blood. The chain recombines TRBV5-5 with TRBJ1-6, with D possibly being TRBD1 (5 bases). CDR3: CASSLEGMPQSSPLHF. CDR3 DNA sequence: TGTGCCAGCAGCTTGGAGGGGATGCCACAGTCCTCACCCCTCCACTTT.